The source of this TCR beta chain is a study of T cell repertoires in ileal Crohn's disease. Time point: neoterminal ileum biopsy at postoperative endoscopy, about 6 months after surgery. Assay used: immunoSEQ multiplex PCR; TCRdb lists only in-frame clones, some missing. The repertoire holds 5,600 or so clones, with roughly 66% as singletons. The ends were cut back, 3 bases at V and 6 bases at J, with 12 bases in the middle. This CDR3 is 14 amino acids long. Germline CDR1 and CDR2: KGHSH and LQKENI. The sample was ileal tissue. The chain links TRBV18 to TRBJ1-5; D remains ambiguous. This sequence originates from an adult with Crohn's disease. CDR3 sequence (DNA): TGTGCCAGCTCACCCCCAACGTTCGGTCAGCCCCAGCATTTT. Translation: CASSPPTFGQPQHF.